The next 28 T cell receptor beta chains were all read from a single sample in a study of blood T cells in healthy people across ages. Primers used in a second PCR of about 7 to 11 cycles were a sample-barcoded 5' primer and a J-beta primer mix. TCRdb independently ran MiXCR on the 5' RACE reads; one entry per CDR3 protein. Here the sample spans 1,100,000 or so distinct CDR3 sequences, more than 40% being singletons. The sample comprised blood. The receptors originated from a woman aged 60-75 years in good health.

This chain uses TRBV24-1 with TRBJ1-2; D is unclear. The CDR3 is 14 amino acids. Germline V CDR1 and CDR2: KGHDR, SFDVKD. Deletions cut 3 bases from V and 2 bases from J, with 9 bases between. The CDR3 sequence is CATSDTYKNYGYTF. CDR3 in DNA: TGTGCCACCAGTGATACCTACAAGAACTATGGCTACACCTTC.

This clonotype was recorded a few times. This chain connects TRBV7-6 to TRBJ2-7; D is unclear. The length of the CDR3 is 12 residues. The germline V gene encodes CDR1 SGHVS and CDR2 FNYEAQ. Trimming left V 4 bases short and J 5 bases short, with 9 bases between. DNA of the CDR3: TGTGCCAGCAGCTCAGAGCCCCACGAGCAGTACTTC. Translating it yields CASSSEPHEQYF.

This clonotype has only a few counts. DNA for the CDR3: TGTGCCAGCAGGTTGGAAAGTTACGAGCAGTACTTC. This sequence encodes CASRLESYEQYF. The V and J genes are TRBV28 and TRBJ2-7; D gene ambiguous. Germline CDR1 reads MDHEN; CDR2 reads SYDVKM. CDR3 length: 12 amino acids. V lost 6 bases, J lost 4 bases, and 10 bases lay in between.

This clonotype was picked up a small number of times. This chain links TRBV20-1 with TRBJ1-2; unclear D gene. There are 12 residues in the CDR3. Germline values: CDR1 DFQATT, CDR2 SNEGSKA (reference sequence). Trimming stripped 0 bases from V and 6 bases from J, with 8 bases between. CDR3 residues: CSARDQQNGYTF. The CDR3 DNA sequence: TGCAGTGCTAGAGATCAACAGAATGGCTACACCTTC.

The CDR3 sequence: CATAAGRDTEAFF. CDR3 in DNA: TGTGCCACTGCGGCGGGAAGAGACACTGAAGCTTTCTTT. The genes are TRBV15 and TRBJ1-1; no reliable D call. The CDR3 length is 13 residues. V was cut by 9 bases and J by 3 bases, with 14 bases left in between. Germline V gives CDR1 LNHNV, CDR2 YYDKDF (reference sequence).

Worth noting for this clonotype: The junction shows a germline mismatch at one end, possibly a read error. This rearrangement joins TRBV6-5 to TRBJ2-6; 7 positions match TRBD2. The CDR3 has 15 amino acids. Germline values: CDR1 MNHEY, CDR2 SVGAGI. CDR3 loop: CAGSYGGWGANVLTF. The CDR3 nucleotides are TGTGCCGGCAGTTACGGGGGGTGGGGGGCCAACGTCCTGACTTTC.

This clonotype was seen a handful of times. V is TRBV29-1 and J is TRBJ2-1; 7 nucleotides align to TRBD2. Germline V CDR1 and CDR2: SQVTM, ANQGSEA. The CDR3 spans 12 residues. The CDR3 reads CRVGGSNNEQFF. CDR3 sequence (DNA): TGCAGAGTCGGGGGGAGCAACAATGAGCAGTTCTTC.

The CDR3 DNA is TGTGCCAGCAGCCAATGGGGCCTAGCGGGAGTCGAGCAGTACTTC. Its translation is CASSQWGLAGVEQYF. This sequence joins TRBV14 and TRBJ2-5; 10 positions agree with TRBD2. The assigned J gene may be wrong: the sequence end matches TRBJ2-7 better. CDR1 and CDR2 from the germline V gene are SGHDN and FVKESK. The CDR3 spans 15 residues.

The J gene is TRBJ1-4, the V gene TRBV15; D unresolved. V lost 1 base, J lost 9 bases, and 6 bases lay in between. Germline loops: CDR1 LNHNV, CDR2 YYDKDF (reference sequence). There are 12 residues in the CDR3. CDR3 bases: TGTGCCACCAGCAGAGGCGCGAAAAAACTGTTTTTT. This encodes CATSRGAKKLFF.

There are a few counts of this clonotype. This CDR3 reads CASSPWGGGQGLEREKLFF. The CDR3 DNA sequence: TGTGCCAGCAGCCCCTGGGGCGGCGGACAGGGCCTGGAAAGGGAAAAACTGTTTTTT. The V and J genes are TRBV7-9 and TRBJ1-4; TRBD1 matches 8 bases. The trim removed 5 bases at V and 8 bases at J, leaving 22 bases unmatched. This CDR3 comprises 19 residues. Germline V gives CDR1 SEHNR, CDR2 FQNEAQ (reference sequence).

V usage is TRBV4-3 and J usage is TRBJ2-7, with TRBD2 matching over 8 bases. V was clipped by 1 base and J by 3 bases; unmatched bases: 8. The CDR3 extends over 16 amino acids. The germline gives CDR1 LGHNA, CDR2 YSLEER. The CDR3 loop is CASSQGPAGENYEQYF. In DNA, the CDR3 is TGCGCCAGCAGCCAAGGCCCAGCGGGGGAGAACTACGAGCAGTACTTC.

This clonotype was counted many times. CDR3 in amino acids: CASSLEALPGLAHTDTQYF. The CDR3 DNA follows: TGTGCCAGCAGCTTAGAAGCTTTGCCGGGACTAGCCCACACAGATACGCAGTATTTT. J is TRBJ2-3 and V is TRBV7-2; TRBD2 aligns across 9 bases. Germline lookup yields CDR1 SGHTA and CDR2 FQGNSA. The CDR3 length is 19 residues. Unmatched junction bases numbered 13, after V lost 1 base and J lost 2 bases.

This clonotype has only a few counts. V is TRBV6-1 and J is TRBJ2-7, with TRBD1 matching 8 bases. The CDR3 covers 16 residues. Germline assignment: CDR1 MNHNS and CDR2 SASEGT. V shed 0 bases and J 5 bases; nucleotides not matched to a gene: 9. The CDR3 here is CASSEAWRQGRNEQYF. CDR3 nucleotide sequence: TGTGCCAGCAGTGAAGCATGGAGACAGGGGAGGAACGAGCAGTACTTC.

V gene TRBV12-3 or TRBV12-4 combines with J gene TRBJ1-5; D unresolved. The CDR3 has 13 residues. V was shortened by 6 bases and J by 4 bases, with 10 bases between the two germline ends. The CDR3 nucleotides read TGTGCCAGCAGCCCGATCTCAAATCAGCCCCAGCATTTT. Translating it yields CASSPISNQPQHF.

V and J are TRBV6-5 and TRBJ2-3; TRBD2 is a possible D gene (6 bases). Trimming stripped 5 bases from V and 6 bases from J, with 18 bases between. Germline V gene lookup returns CDR1 MNHEY and CDR2 SVGAGI. The CDR3 is 15 amino acids. The CDR3 reads CASSPSGAGLDTQYF. The CDR3 region has the DNA TGTGCCAGCAGTCCTTCGGGCGCGGGACTGGATACGCAGTATTTT.

The V and J genes are TRBV12-3 or TRBV12-4 and TRBJ2-2; TRBD2 matches 11 bases. V trimming: 7 bases; J trimming: 1 base; junction bases outside the gene matches: 5. The CDR3 is made up of 16 amino acids. CDR3 protein: CASTLGTSGNTGELFF. In DNA form, the CDR3 reads TGTGCCAGCACCCTAGGGACTAGCGGGAACACCGGGGAGCTGTTTTTT.

The chain has TRBV5-1 and TRBJ2-3, with D possibly called TRBD1 or TRBD2 (5 bases each). CDR3 length: 15 residues. Germline lookup yields CDR1 SGHRS and CDR2 YFSETQ. Trimming cost V 4 bases and J 2 bases, with 14 bases left between them. CDR3 sequence reads: CASSARDQATDTQYF. CDR3 nucleotides: TGCGCCAGCAGCGCCCGGGACCAGGCCACAGATACGCAGTATTTT.

The table lists this clonotype with a count of one. The chain carries TRBV5-4 and TRBJ2-5; 9 bases match TRBD1. The J call may be incorrect, as the DNA end agrees better with TRBJ2-7. The CDR3 has 15 residues. Germline CDR1 reads SGHNT; CDR2 reads YYREEE (reference sequence). DNA for the CDR3: TGTGCCAGCAGCCGGGACAGGGCTGGCCTCTACGAGCAGTACTTC. Amino acid sequence: CASSRDRAGLYEQYF.

The chain employs TRBV12-3 or TRBV12-4 and TRBJ2-5; 9 bases match TRBD1. The CDR3 contains 15 residues. The V and J ends lost 3 bases and 3 bases, in that order; junction bases with no gene match: 5. CDR3 sequence (DNA): TGTGCCAGCAGTTTCGGGGACAGGGAAGAAGAGACCCAGTACTTC. The encoded protein is CASSFGDREEETQYF.

This clonotype occurred a few times. This chain links TRBV7-2 with TRBJ1-2, with D possibly TRBD1 on 5 matching bases. The germline V and J ends were trimmed by 5 bases and 5 bases, with 12 bases remaining between them. The CDR3 is 13 residues long. CDR1 is SGHTA and CDR2 is FQGNSA in the germline V gene. CDR3 DNA sequence: TGTGCCAGCAGCCAAGTGGGGGGGTATGGCTACACCTTC. Translating gives CASSQVGGYGYTF.

The V and J genes are TRBV15 and TRBJ2-7, with D uncertain. Trimming left V 0 bases short and J 4 bases short, with 7 bases between. Germline V lookup: CDR1 LNHNV, CDR2 YYDKDF (reference sequence). This CDR3 has 13 amino acids. In DNA form, the CDR3 reads TGTGCCACCAGCAGAGAACTGGAGTACGAGCAGTACTTC. Protein product: CATSRELEYEQYF.

This clonotype has more than one count but fewer than ten. The chain recombines TRBV3-1 with TRBJ2-1; TRBD2 matches at 11 bases. The CDR3 extends over 15 amino acids. Germline lookup yields CDR1 LGHDT and CDR2 YNNKEL (reference sequence). The trim removed 3 bases at V and 4 bases at J, leaving 2 bases unmatched. CDR3 DNA sequence: TGTGCCAGCAGCCATACTAGCGGGGGTTACAATGAGCAGTTCTTC. Protein: CASSHTSGGYNEQFF.

This clonotype was detected a few times. The chain is built from TRBV4-1 and TRBJ2-5; D is perhaps TRBD2 (5 bases). Per the germline V gene, CDR1 is MGHRA and CDR2 is YSYEKL. This CDR3 has 14 residues. V was clipped by 8 bases and J by 5 bases, with 18 bases between them. For the CDR3, the DNA is TGCGCCAGCGCCAAAAGCGAGGCGGGTGAGACCCAGTACTTC. Its protein product is CASAKSEAGETQYF.

The genes are TRBV20-1 and TRBJ2-1; TRBD2 matches at 8 bases. Per germline, CDR1 DFQATT and CDR2 SNEGSKA (reference sequence). Trimming cost V 0 bases and J 9 bases; bases outside gene matches: 10. The CDR3 contains 15 residues. The CDR3 DNA reads as TGCAGTGCTAGAGATATAGCGGGAAGAGATAGTGAGCAGTTCTTC. This gives the protein CSARDIAGRDSEQFF.

In its sample, this clonotype was seen once. V is TRBV9 and J is TRBJ2-3, with D uncertain. Germline loops: CDR1 SGDLS, CDR2 YYNGEE. Trimming pared 0 bases from V and 0 bases from J, leaving 8 bases between. CDR3 length: 15 residues. As DNA, the CDR3 is TGTGCCAGCAGCGTAGGGATAGTTAGCACAGATACGCAGTATTTT. This encodes CASSVGIVSTDTQYF.

On this clonotype itself: One end of the junction is discordant with germline, which a read error may explain. The chain carries TRBV3-1 and TRBJ2-1; 9 nucleotides line up with TRBD2. Germline-derived CDR1 and CDR2 are LGHDT and YNNKEL (reference sequence). This CDR3 spans 14 amino acids. The CDR3 DNA reads TGTGCCGGCAGCTTGGGACTAGCCCACAATGAGCAGTTCTTC. Protein product: CAGSLGLAHNEQFF.

In its sample, this clonotype was seen a few times. The chain carries TRBV9 and TRBJ2-5; 8 nucleotides match TRBD1. Germline CDR1 and CDR2: SGDLS and YYNGEE. With V trimmed by 0 bases and J by 4 bases, 5 bases remained unmatched. This CDR3 is 15 amino acids long. The CDR3 DNA is TGTGCCAGCAGCGTAGCCCCAGGGGGCGCAGAGACCCAGTACTTC. Its protein product is CASSVAPGGAETQYF.

The sample holds a few counts of this clonotype. V usage is TRBV10-3 and J usage is TRBJ2-1; TRBD2 matches 7 bases. V lost 8 bases to trimming and J lost 5 bases; unmatched junction nucleotides: 3. CDR3 length: 12 residues. Germline V gene data show CDR1 as ENHRY and CDR2 as SYGVKD. CDR3 residues: CAIGGLNNEQFF. The CDR3 DNA follows: TGTGCCATCGGGGGACTAAACAATGAGCAGTTCTTC.